This TCR beta chain was identified during a study of human T cells and chemical hapten exposure. The time point was: patch test 1, 2 weeks after DPC sensitization. Treatment defined: therapeutic diphenylcyclopropenone sensitization with weekly scalp DPC. With 5 bases clipped from V and 2 bases from J, the junction kept 7 bases outside the gene matches. Germline V gives CDR1 SGHVS, CDR2 FNYEAQ. The CDR3 has 15 amino acids. From the RACE reads, TCRdb called clonotypes with MiXCR, one entry per CDR3 protein. Here the sample spans about 110,000 distinct CDR3 sequences, approximately 10% being singletons. The TCR originated in a woman between 35 and 50 years old with alopecia areata. Some clones in this sample may be carry-over from other donors' samples. This chain connects TRBV7-6 to TRBJ2-7, with 9 bases that match TRBD2. The sample was whole blood, taken in connection with sensitization to the hapten diphenylcyclopropenone (DPC). In DNA, the CDR3 is TGTGCCAGCAGCCCCGTGGTAGCGGGGGCCTACGAGCAGTACTTC. It translates to CASSPVVAGAYEQYF. The full variable domain, completed using reference TRBV7-6 and TRBJ2-7, is GAGVSQSPRYKVTKRGQDVALRCDPISGHVSLYWYRQALGQGPEFLTYFNYEAQQDKSGLPNDRFSAERPEGSISTLTIQRTEQRDSAMYRCASSPVVAGAYEQYFGPGTRLTVT.